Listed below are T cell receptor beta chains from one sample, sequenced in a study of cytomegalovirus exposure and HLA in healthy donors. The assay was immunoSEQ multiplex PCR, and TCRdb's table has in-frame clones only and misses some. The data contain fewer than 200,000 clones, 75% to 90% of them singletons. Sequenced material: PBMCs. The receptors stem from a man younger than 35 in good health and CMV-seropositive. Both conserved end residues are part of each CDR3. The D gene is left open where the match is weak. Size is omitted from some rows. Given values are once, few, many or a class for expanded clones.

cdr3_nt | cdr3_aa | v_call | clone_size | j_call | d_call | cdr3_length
TGCGCCAGCAGCCAAGAAATTCTTGGGACAGGGTGGGATCAGCCCCAGCATTTT | CASSQEILGTGWDQPQHF | TRBV4-1 | NA | TRBJ1-5 | TRBD1 | 18
TGTGCCAGCAGCTTAGCCTCTAGATGGGGCTACACCTTC | CASSLASRWGYTF | TRBV11-2 | NA | TRBJ1-2 | NA | 13
TGCGCCAGCAGCCCAACCCTAAGCGGGAGGATGTACTTC | CASSPTLSGRMYF | TRBV4-1 | NA | TRBJ2-7 | TRBD2 | 13
TGTGCCAGCAGCACGAGTTCCGGGACAGGGGGGTGGGATGAGCAGTTCTTC | CASSTSSGTGGWDEQFF | TRBV7-9 | NA | TRBJ2-1 | TRBD1 | 17
TGTGCCAGCAGGGCCCATAGCGGGAGCAACAATGAGCAGTTCTTC | CASRAHSGSNNEQFF | TRBV5-4 | NA | TRBJ2-1 | TRBD2 | 15
TGTGCCAGTAGCTACAGCCTGGACAGCTACGAGCAGTACTTC | CASSYSLDSYEQYF | TRBV19 | NA | TRBJ2-7 | NA | 14
TGTGCCAGTCGAGGGGCAGGGGGCTATCAGCCCCAGCATTTT | CASRGAGGYQPQHF | TRBV6-1 | NA | TRBJ1-5 | TRBD1 | 14
TGTGCCAGCGCCACCGAGGGGGCGCCTAACTATGGCTACACCTTC | CASATEGAPNYGYTF | TRBV27 | NA | TRBJ1-2 | TRBD1 | 15
TGTGCCAGCATCCTAGGAGCGGGAGGTCCCTACGAGCAGTACTTC | CASILGAGGPYEQYF | TRBV2 | NA | TRBJ2-7 | TRBD2 | 15
TGTGCCAGCAGCTTACTGACAGGGCGCAGCAATCAGCCCCAGCATTTT | CASSLLTGRSNQPQHF | TRBV7-8 | NA | TRBJ1-5 | TRBD1 | 16
TGTGCCAGCAGCCCCGGGACAGGGCCCTACGAGCAGTACTTC | CASSPGTGPYEQYF | TRBV5-6 | few | TRBJ2-7 | TRBD1 | 14
TGTGCCATCTCCTCGGAGGTTAGTGAGCAGTTCTTC | CAISSEVSEQFF | TRBV10-3 | NA | TRBJ2-1 | NA | 12
TGTGCCAGCAGTTGGACAGGGAACTATGGCTACACCTTC | CASSWTGNYGYTF | TRBV6-5 | few | TRBJ1-2 | TRBD1 | 13
TGTGCCTGGAGTGTGGGGGCAGGGGGGCAGCCCCAGCATTTT | CAWSVGAGGQPQHF | TRBV30 | NA | TRBJ1-5 | TRBD1 | 14
TGTGCCAGCAGTTCGCTAGCGGGAGGACCATCTGGGTTGACCCAGTACTTC | CASSSLAGGPSGLTQYF | TRBV28 | NA | TRBJ2-5 | TRBD2 | 17
TGTGCCAGCAGTTCACAGGGGGGCAATTCACCCCTCCACTTT | CASSSQGGNSPLHF | TRBV7-3 | NA | TRBJ1-6 | TRBD1 | 14
TGTGCCAGCAGTTTCGCGGGACAGGGTAATGAAAAACTGTTTTTT | CASSFAGQGNEKLFF | TRBV27 | NA | TRBJ1-4 | TRBD1 | 15
TGTGCCAGCAGTTACTCTGGTCCAGAAGATACGCAGTATTTT | CASSYSGPEDTQYF | TRBV6-5 | NA | TRBJ2-3 | NA | 14
TGCGCCAGCCGCCCCCCGACCGGGACTGGCTCCTACAATGAGCAGTTCTTC | CASRPPTGTGSYNEQFF | TRBV10-2 | few | TRBJ2-1 | NA | 17
TGTGCCAGCAGCTTGGGACAGGGGAGTCAGAATGAGCAGTTCTTC | CASSLGQGSQNEQFF | TRBV5-4 | NA | TRBJ2-1 | TRBD1 | 15
TGCGCCAGCAGCTTGACAGGGGAGGAAAAACTGTTTTTT | CASSLTGEEKLFF | TRBV5-1 | NA | TRBJ1-4 | TRBD1 | 13
TGCGCCAGCAGCCAAGATCGCGCCAGGGAGACCCAGTACTTC | CASSQDRARETQYF | TRBV4-1 | NA | TRBJ2-5 | NA | 14
TGTGCCAGCAGTCTACTAGCGGGGGGCACAGATACGCAGTATTTT | CASSLLAGGTDTQYF | TRBV6-6 | NA | TRBJ2-3 | TRBD2 | 15
TGTGCCAGCTCACCAACTATAACAGGGGGCCTTGTAGAAGAGACCCAGTACTTC | CASSPTITGGLVEETQYF | TRBV18 | NA | TRBJ2-5 | TRBD1 | 18
TGTGCCAGCAGCAAAGATAGCTATGGCTACACCTTC | CASSKDSYGYTF | TRBV21-1 | NA | TRBJ1-2 | NA | 12
TGTGCCAGCAGCCCGGGACAGGGCCTCTACGAGCAGTACTTC | CASSPGQGLYEQYF | TRBV7-9 | NA | TRBJ2-7 | TRBD1 | 14
TGTGCCACCAGCAGAGAACCCGGACAGGGGGCGGGGGAGACCCAGTACTTC | CATSREPGQGAGETQYF | TRBV15 | NA | TRBJ2-5 | TRBD1 | 17
TGTGCCAGCAGTGAAACAGGGGTATATGGCTACACCTTC | CASSETGVYGYTF | TRBV6-1 | NA | TRBJ1-2 | TRBD1 | 13
TGCAGCGTTGCCCTCAGGGGGACCTACGAGCAGTACTTC | CSVALRGTYEQYF | TRBV29-1 | once | TRBJ2-7 | TRBD1 | 13